The 3 T cell receptor beta chains below all came from one sample that was sequenced in a study of identical twins. In TCRdb, the 5' RACE reads were re-called with MiXCR into one record per CDR3 protein. The data show 450,000 to 600,000 distinct CDR3 sequences, around 20% seen once. A further study also used this sample, focusing on yellow fever vaccine responses in identical twins.

The specimen was CD4+ T cells sorted from blood. These receptor sequences come from a young woman in good health.

CDR3 in amino acids: CASSPSLAGGLHEQYF. The CDR3 coding sequence is TGTGCCAGCAGCCCAAGTCTAGCGGGAGGCCTCCACGAGCAGTACTTC. The rearrangement joins TRBV5-5 to TRBJ2-7; TRBD2 aligns across 11 bases. The V gene's germline CDR1 is SGHKS and CDR2 YYEKEE (reference sequence). V lost 4 bases and J lost 5; bases outside the gene matches: 11. This CDR3 contains 16 residues.

The gene calls are TRBV7-8 and TRBJ1-1, with D unclear. The CDR3 runs to 14 residues. Germline V gene data show CDR1 as SGHVS and CDR2 as FQNEAQ. V lost 2 bases and J 1 base, leaving 8 bases between the germline ends. CDR3 nucleotides: TGTGCCAGCAGCTTATCTGAGTCGAACACTGAAGCTTTCTTT. Its translation is CASSLSESNTEAFF.

V is TRBV7-6 and J is TRBJ2-5, with 7 bases that match TRBD1. V was pared by 7 bases and J by 5 bases, with 7 bases of the junction left unmatched. The CDR3 totals 13 residues. Germline V CDR1 and CDR2: SGHVS, FNYEAQ. This CDR3 is CASTPGRGETQYF. As DNA, the CDR3 is TGTGCCAGCACCCCCGGCAGGGGGGAGACCCAGTACTTC.